Here is one TCR beta chain with its context. Original processing methods: Nucleated cell number was recorded as an estimate derived from reference gene primer amplification. TCRdb's copy holds only in-frame clones and misses some; the assay was immunoSEQ multiplex PCR. Clone size and V and J calls were adopted from that table, with D and trimming inferred from the DNA. Among 95,000 to 150,000 clones, roughly 89% were seen once, and the ten largest hold about 4%. The sample originates from a study of blood T cell repertoires in COVID-19. In the study overall: T cells, B-cell-depleted T cells, or PBMCs provided the cDNA or gDNA that served as material.

Followed longitudinally, the Seattle patients had been enrolled during active infection. The trim removed 0 bases at V and 4 bases at J, leaving 7 bases unmatched. Germline V gene data show CDR1 as SGHRS and CDR2 as YFSETQ. The CDR3 covers 15 residues. This TCR was recovered from a woman aged 55-75 years with COVID-19, enrolled during active disease. The genes are TRBV5-1 and TRBJ2-7, with 7 bases aligning to TRBD2. Input material: peripheral blood. The CDR3 region has the DNA TGCGCCAGCAGCTTGGTACTAGGACTAGGTTACGAGCAGTACTTC. It specifies CASSLVLGLGYEQYF. The full variable domain, its missing parts supplied by reference TRBV5-1 and TRBJ2-7, is KAGVTQTPRYLIKTRGQQVTLSCSPISGHRSVSWYQQTPGQGLQFLFEYFSETQRNKGNFPGRFSGRQFSNSRSEMNVSTLELGDSALYLCASSLVLGLGYEQYFGPGTRLTVT.